This T cell receptor (beta chain) was sequenced for a study of post-analysis software for immune sequencing data. Study results and caveats: Normalized Chao1 diversity was significantly reduced in patients versus controls. Strong co-clustering by F measure linked samples that shared a preparation batch. Relative to controls, patients had about five TRBV segments at higher frequency, with TRBV5-6, TRBV5-1 and TRBV20-1 among these.

cDNA libraries of TCR beta carried unique molecular identifiers. Out of roughly 1 to 11 million T cells, 480,000 or so cDNA molecules were generated. TCRdb itself ran the PCR reads through MiXCR, one entry per CDR3 protein. The table records approximately 770,000 distinct CDR3 sequences, 40% to 55% of them present only once. A remark on this clonotype: Its specificity is not known.

Germline assignment: CDR1 SEHNR and CDR2 FQNEAQ (reference sequence). The CDR3 runs 15 residues. V lost 1 base and J lost 5, with 14 bases in between. The receptor comes from a girl between 10 and 17 years old with multiple sclerosis. This chain connects TRBV7-9 to TRBJ1-2; D not resolved. Material for sequencing was blood. Here the CDR3 DNA reads TGTGCCAGCAGCTTAGGGGCAGGAACGCGGTATGGCTACACCTTC. Translation gives CASSLGAGTRYGYTF. The full variable domain, its missing parts supplied by reference TRBV7-9 and TRBJ1-2, is DTGVSQNPRHKITKRGQNVTFRCDPISEHNRLYWYRQTLGQGPEFLTYFQNEAQLEKSRLLSDRFSAERPKGSFSTLEIQRTEQGDSAMYLCASSLGAGTRYGYTFGSGTRLTVV.